A single sample is the source of the 27 T cell receptor beta chains below, sequenced in a study of identical twins. MiXCR, run by TCRdb on the 5' RACE reads, gives a single entry per CDR3 protein. Counted here are approximately 590,000 distinct CDR3 sequences, 7.5% to 10% occurring once; the ten biggest clones make up more than 2.5%. This same sample was also taken into another study, of yellow fever vaccine responses in identical twins.

Source material: PBMCs. These receptors were taken from a woman aged 18-29 years in good health.

The rearrangement links TRBV7-9 to TRBJ1-3; 10 bases align to TRBD1. Looked up from germline, CDR1 is SEHNR and CDR2 is FQNEAQ (reference sequence). The CDR3 is 16 residues long. Losses at the gene ends were 1 base for V and 2 bases for J; bases not matched to a gene: 2. CDR3 region: CASSLGDRGPGNTIYF. The CDR3 coding sequence is TGTGCCAGCAGCTTAGGGGACAGGGGACCTGGAAACACCATATATTTT. Combining the CDR3 with reference TRBV7-9 and TRBJ1-3 gives the whole variable domain DTGVSQNPRHKITKRGQNVTFRCDPISEHNRLYWYRQTLGQGPEFLTYFQNEAQLEKSRLLSDRFSAERPKGSFSTLEIQRTEQGDSAMYLCASSLGDRGPGNTIYFGEGSWLTVV.

The chain uses TRBV29-1 and TRBJ1-5; D unclear. CDR3 size: 13 residues. The V gene's germline CDR1 is SQVTM and CDR2 ANQGSEA. V shed 5 bases and J shed 6 bases, with 14 bases lying between them. CDR3 DNA: TGCAGCGTTAGACCAGGAGGTGGTCAGCCCCAGCATTTT. The encoded protein is CSVRPGGGQPQHF.

This clonotype was detected ten times or more. The rearrangement uses TRBV19 and TRBJ1-5; D is unclear. Trimming cost V 4 bases and J 3 bases, with 16 bases left between them. This CDR3 is 16 amino acids long. Germline V gene lookup returns CDR1 LNHDA and CDR2 SQIVND (reference sequence). The CDR3 reads CASSNRRFGPNQPQHF. CDR3 bases: TGTGCCAGTAGTAATCGACGTTTTGGACCCAATCAGCCCCAGCATTTT. Based on the CDR3 plus reference TRBV19 and TRBJ1-5, the full variable domain is DGGITQSPKYLFRKEGQNVTLSCEQNLNHDAMYWYRQDPGQGLRLIYYSQIVNDFQKGDIAEGYSVSREKKESFPLTVTSAQKNPTAFYLCASSNRRFGPNQPQHFGDGTRLSIL.

The chain employs TRBV29-1 and TRBJ2-3; tentative D call: TRBD2 (7 bases). Germline CDR1 SQVTM, CDR2 ANQGSEA. This CDR3 has 15 amino acids. Trimming stripped 0 bases from V and 0 bases from J, with 10 bases between. The CDR3 nucleotides read TGCAGCGTTGAAGAGGGGGGGGCGAGCACAGATACGCAGTATTTT. Translated, it gives CSVEEGGASTDTQYF.

The chain recombines TRBV6-6 with TRBJ2-7; D unresolved. CDR3 size: 13 residues. Germline assignment: CDR1 MNHNY and CDR2 SVGAGI (reference sequence). V was clipped by 2 bases and J by 1 base, with 6 bases between them. The CDR3: CASSYEQSYEQYF. As DNA, the CDR3 is TGTGCCAGCAGTTACGAACAGTCCTACGAGCAGTACTTC.

This clonotype was found many times. The rearrangement uses TRBV7-2 and TRBJ2-3; the D is unclear. The CDR3 sequence is 13 residues long. Germline assignment: CDR1 SGHTA and CDR2 FQGNSA. V was pared by 1 base and J by 2 bases, with 4 bases between. The CDR3 reads CASSLDYTDTQYF. In DNA, the CDR3 is TGTGCCAGCAGCTTAGACTACACAGATACGCAGTATTTT.

This clonotype was recorded at least ten times. V is TRBV4-3 and J is TRBJ2-5; D is undetermined. Germline V gives CDR1 LGHNA, CDR2 YSLEER. The V end was cut by 4 bases, the J end by 5 bases, with 14 bases between. This CDR3 comprises 14 residues. The CDR3 sequence: CASSRERLWETQYF. The CDR3 coding sequence is TGCGCCAGCAGCCGGGAACGGCTGTGGGAGACCCAGTACTTC.

This clonotype occurred a few times. This chain connects TRBV18 to TRBJ2-5; a possible D gene is TRBD1 (5 bases). Trimming pared 2 bases from V and 2 bases from J, leaving 9 bases between. CDR3 length: 14 residues. CDR1 is KGHSH and CDR2 is LQKENI in the germline V gene. CDR3 in DNA: TGTGCCAGCTCACCAGGGGCAGCTCAAGAGACCCAGTACTTC. As protein: CASSPGAAQETQYF. Filled out from reference TRBV18 and TRBJ2-5, the complete variable domain reads NAGVMQNPRHLVRRRGQEARLRCSPMKGHSHVYWYRQLPEEGLKFMVYLQKENIIDESGMPKERFSAEFPKEGPSILRIQQVVRGDSAAYFCASSPGAAQETQYFGPGTRLLVL.

The rearrangement uses TRBV4-2 and TRBJ2-7, with unresolved D. The CDR3 runs 15 residues. Trimming removed 0 bases from V and 4 bases from J, with 13 bases in between. The V gene's germline CDR1 is LGHNA and CDR2 YNFKEQ. For the CDR3, the DNA is TGTGCCAGCAGCCAAGACGAACACGGTTTTTACGAGCAGTACTTC. Protein product: CASSQDEHGFYEQYF.

This clonotype was seen ten or more times. CDR3 amino acids: CASSFRTSNQPQHF. CDR3 in DNA: TGTGCCAGCAGTTTCAGGACAAGTAATCAGCCCCAGCATTTT. V usage is TRBV12-3 or TRBV12-4 and J usage is TRBJ1-5; D is possibly TRBD1 (5 bases). V lost 3 bases to trimming and J lost 4 bases, with 10 bases between them. The length of the CDR3 is 14 residues.

The chain recombines TRBV23-1 with TRBJ1-2; possibly TRBD1 for D (6 bases). TRBV23-1 is placed among ORFs of uncertain function. The CDR3 totals 14 residues. Trimming took 11 bases from V and 4 from J, leaving 20 bases between them. The CDR3 reads CAPPFVDRSYGYTF. CDR3 DNA: TGCGCCCCCCCCTTTGTCGACAGGAGCTATGGCTACACCTTC.

The V gene is TRBV20-1, the J gene TRBJ2-3; no reliable D call. Germline CDR1 and CDR2: DFQATT and SNEGSKA (reference sequence). The CDR3 length is 16 residues. V was trimmed by 2 bases and J by 2 bases, leaving 17 bases between them. CDR3: CSARTIRSLSTDTQYF. CDR3 bases: TGCAGTGCTAGAACTATTCGTTCCCTCTCCACAGATACGCAGTATTTT.

This clonotype was counted ten times or more. The rearrangement links TRBV5-1 to TRBJ2-3; D unresolved. The CDR3 is 15 residues long. Trimming took off 5 bases at V and 0 bases at J, with 13 bases between the two ends. CDR1 and CDR2 (germline): SGHRS, YFSETQ. The CDR3 reads CASRPGPSSTDTQYF. The CDR3 nucleotides are TGCGCCAGCAGACCAGGCCCGTCTAGCACAGATACGCAGTATTTT.

In this sample, this clonotype turned up a few times. V and J are TRBV12-3 or TRBV12-4 and TRBJ2-7; the D gene is possibly TRBD2 (6 bases). This CDR3 has 13 amino acids. V was shortened by 8 bases and J by 2 bases, with 13 bases between the two germline ends. The CDR3 DNA sequence: TGTGCCAGCGGGCCGGACTACGCCTACGAGCAGTACTTC. Translation: CASGPDYAYEQYF.

This rearrangement joins TRBV20-1 to TRBJ2-3; D is ambiguous. CDR3 length: 15 amino acids. Germline loops: CDR1 DFQATT, CDR2 SNEGSKA (reference sequence). V lost 0 bases to trimming and J lost 3 bases, with 13 bases between them. CDR3 region: CSARDSDGGTDTQYF. The CDR3 DNA follows: TGCAGTGCTAGAGATTCGGACGGTGGGACAGATACGCAGTATTTT.

Note on this clonotype: A read error may be the cause here, since a much bigger clone is one base away. The chain combines TRBV29-1 with TRBJ2-2, with a tentative D call TRBD2 (5 bases). The CDR3 contains 12 residues. Germline V gives CDR1 SQVTM, CDR2 ANQGSEA. DNA of the CDR3: TGCAGCGTTGATCGTGGCACCGGGGAGCTGTCTTTT. Residues: CSVDRGTGELSF.

This clonotype was picked up many times. V usage is TRBV4-1 and J usage is TRBJ2-7, with 10 bases matching TRBD2. Germline V lookup: CDR1 MGHRA, CDR2 YSYEKL. The CDR3 has 15 residues. V shed 4 bases and J 4 bases; nucleotides not matched to a gene: 7. CDR3 in DNA: TGCGCCAGCAGCCCAGTTACAGCGGGAGGGTACGAGCAGTACTTC. Translating gives CASSPVTAGGYEQYF.

The chain couples TRBV7-2 to TRBJ2-1; D unclear. The germline V gene encodes CDR1 SGHTA and CDR2 FQGNSA. V was pared by 1 base and J by 7 bases, with 11 bases between. CDR3 length: 14 amino acids. CDR3 amino acids: CASSLEVGINEQFF. The CDR3 DNA follows: TGTGCCAGCAGCTTAGAGGTGGGAATAAATGAGCAGTTCTTC.

The genes are TRBV7-2 and TRBJ1-4; unclear D gene. Trimming pared 5 bases from V and 0 bases from J, leaving 10 bases between. CDR3 size: 15 residues. Germline V gene lookup returns CDR1 SGHTA and CDR2 FQGNSA. The CDR3 DNA reads as TGTGCCAGCAGCCGCCCGGGAGCAACTAATGAAAAACTGTTTTTT. This codes for CASSRPGATNEKLFF.

This clonotype was counted between two and nine times. V usage is TRBV7-2 and J usage is TRBJ2-6; D is perhaps TRBD1 (8 bases). The germline V and J ends were trimmed by 5 bases and 2 bases, with 10 bases remaining between them. Germline lookup yields CDR1 SGHTA and CDR2 FQGNSA. This CDR3 region has 15 residues. The CDR3 coding sequence is TGTGCCAGCAGCACAGGGGGGGCTGGGGCCAACGTCCTGACTTTC. Its protein is CASSTGGAGANVLTF.

J is TRBJ2-7 and V is TRBV7-9, with TRBD2 matching 9 bases. CDR3 length equals 15 residues. The junction had 7 bases not matched to a gene; V was cut back by 4 bases and J by 3 bases. In germline, CDR1 is SEHNR, CDR2 FQNEAQ (reference sequence). CDR3 residues: CASSSPRLADYEQYF. The CDR3 DNA reads as TGTGCCAGCAGCTCTCCCCGACTAGCGGACTACGAGCAGTACTTC.

The CDR3: CASSWASGGSTDTQYF. The DNA of the CDR3 is TGTGCCAGCAGTTGGGCTAGCGGGGGAAGCACAGATACGCAGTATTTT. This chain uses TRBV12-3 or TRBV12-4 with TRBJ2-3; 10 positions match TRBD2. V lost 4 bases, J lost 0 bases, and 4 bases stayed unmatched. The CDR3 runs 16 residues.

In its sample, this clonotype was seen a few times. V is TRBV9 and J is TRBJ2-3; unclear D gene. V shed 0 bases and J shed 0 bases, with 20 bases lying between them. Looked up from germline, CDR1 is SGDLS and CDR2 is YYNGEE. The CDR3 sequence is 19 residues long. CDR3 DNA: TGTGCCAGCAGCGTAGAGGGCCCCTCGCGGAATACTAGCACAGATACGCAGTATTTT. Translating gives CASSVEGPSRNTSTDTQYF.

The V call is TRBV5-1, the J call TRBJ2-2; D may be TRBD1 (6 bases). Per germline, CDR1 SGHRS and CDR2 YFSETQ. The CDR3 runs to 18 residues. V was clipped by 6 bases and J by 0 bases, with 21 bases between them. The CDR3 DNA reads as TGCGCCAGCAAAGGGGTTAGGTGGGGGACAACGAACACCGGGGAGCTGTTTTTT. Protein product: CASKGVRWGTTNTGELFF. Looking up the rest from reference TRBV5-1 and TRBJ2-2 gives the full variable domain: KAGVTQTPRYLIKTRGQQVTLSCSPISGHRSVSWYQQTPGQGLQFLFEYFSETQRNKGNFPGRFSGRQFSNSRSEMNVSTLELGDSALYLCASKGVRWGTTNTGELFFGEGSRLTVL.

This chain joins TRBV7-9 and TRBJ2-1, with TRBD1 identical over 10 bases. Germline CDR1 is SEHNR and CDR2 is FQNEAQ (reference sequence). The CDR3 extends over 15 amino acids. Losses at the gene ends were 4 bases for V and 6 bases for J; bases not matched to a gene: 6. The DNA of the CDR3 is TGTGCCAGCAGCTGGCGACAGGGGGCTAGCAATGAGCAGTTCTTC. Protein: CASSWRQGASNEQFF.

This clonotype occurred many times. The chain uses TRBV3-1 and TRBJ2-3; 9 bases are shared with TRBD2. Germline V CDR1 and CDR2: LGHDT, YNNKEL (reference sequence). The CDR3 totals 20 residues. J gave up 4 bases and V 1 base, and 18 bases lay outside the gene matches. CDR3 loop: CASSQVSGRRRGGRPDTQYF. In DNA, the CDR3 is TGTGCCAGCAGCCAAGTGTCCGGACGGCGGCGGGGGGGCAGACCAGATACGCAGTATTTT.

The rearrangement joins TRBV3-1 to TRBJ2-3; D call uncertain. Germline V gene data show CDR1 as LGHDT and CDR2 as YNNKEL (reference sequence). This CDR3 spans 17 amino acids. Between the trimmed V and J ends, which lost 0 bases and 0 bases, there was a span of 13 bases. This CDR3 is CASSQDGRRTSTDTQYF. The CDR3 nucleotides are TGTGCCAGCAGCCAAGATGGGCGACGCACTAGCACAGATACGCAGTATTTT.